These 12 T cell receptor beta chains were sequenced from one sample in a study of blood T cell repertoires in COVID-19. Assay: immunoSEQ multiplex PCR; the TCRdb copy retains only in-frame clones and omits some. The repertoire holds roughly 150,000 clones, roughly 71% seen once, with roughly 3.6% in the top ten. Sequences were obtained from peripheral blood. Receptor source: a woman aged 80 or older with acute or convalescent COVID-19.

The chain recombines TRBV6-2 or TRBV6-3 with TRBJ2-7; tentative D call: TRBD1 (6 bases). Trimming pared 4 bases from V and 2 bases from J, leaving 6 bases between. The CDR3 runs to 12 residues. CDR1 and CDR2 from the germline V gene are MNHEY and SVGEGT. The DNA for the CDR3 is TGTGCCAGCAGTTGGACAGCCTACGAGCAGTACTTC. It translates to CASSWTAYEQYF.

The J gene is TRBJ2-7, the V gene TRBV9; D is unresolved. The CDR3 length is 15 residues. Germline CDR1 and CDR2: SGDLS and YYNGEE. The V end lost 1 base, the J end lost 6 bases, and 17 bases lay between the germline ends. DNA of the CDR3: TGTGCCAGCAGCGTAACCCCCGTCGCGCCGGGCGAGCAGTACTTC. The encoded protein is CASSVTPVAPGEQYF.

V usage is TRBV4-3 and J usage is TRBJ1-3; unclear D gene. Trimming shortened V by 0 bases and J by 0 bases, and 12 bases separated the two germline ends. The CDR3 covers 17 residues. Germline V lookup: CDR1 LGHNA, CDR2 YSLEER. The DNA for the CDR3 is TGCGCCAGCAGCCAAGATCCCGGATACAGCTCTGGAAACACCATATATTTT. Translation gives CASSQDPGYSSGNTIYF.

The chain links TRBV30 to TRBJ2-1, with D possibly TRBD2 on 5 matching bases. Trimming removed 1 base at V and 4 bases at J, with 17 bases between. Germline V lookup: CDR1 GTSNPN, CDR2 SVGIG (reference sequence). The CDR3 extends over 16 amino acids. As DNA, the CDR3 is TGTGCCTGGAGTGGACCCGGGGTCGCGGGTTACAATGAGCAGTTCTTC. Translated: CAWSGPGVAGYNEQFF.

This chain joins TRBV27 and TRBJ1-3, with D possibly TRBD1 on 6 matching bases. This CDR3 contains 15 residues. V was trimmed by 5 bases and J by 4 bases, leaving 15 bases between them. Germline V gives CDR1 MNHEY, CDR2 SMNVEV (reference sequence). CDR3 DNA: TGTGCCAGCAGTCGAACCGGGACAAAGGGAAACACCATATATTTT. This translates into CASSRTGTKGNTIYF.

The chain carries TRBV11-3 and TRBJ1-4, with D unresolved. CDR3 length equals 15 residues. Germline V gives CDR1 SGHNT, CDR2 YENEEA. V shed 3 bases and J shed 5 bases, with 13 bases lying between them. The CDR3 coding sequence is TGTGCCAGCAGCTTCCCGACACAGACCAATGAAAAACTGTTTTTT. Its protein is CASSFPTQTNEKLFF.

The chain has TRBV29-1 and TRBJ1-2, with TRBD1 matching 8 bases. The CDR3 is made up of 14 amino acids. Germline V CDR1 and CDR2: SQVTM, ANQGSEA. Trimming cost V 3 bases and J 6 bases; bases outside gene matches: 9. CDR3 in amino acids: CSVDPGQVLDGYTF. The CDR3 nucleotides are TGCAGCGTTGATCCGGGACAGGTGCTGGATGGCTACACCTTC.

V is TRBV2 and J is TRBJ1-5, with 8 bases identical to TRBD1. Trimming at V came to 5 bases and at J to 1 base, leaving 4 bases not matched to a gene. Germline V gives CDR1 SNHLY, CDR2 FYNNEI. The CDR3 runs 15 residues. CDR3 residues: CASSIDRGSNQPQHF. CDR3 sequence (DNA): TGTGCCAGCAGTATTGACAGGGGCAGCAATCAGCCCCAGCATTTT.

CDR3 residues: CASSISRDYGYTF. In DNA form, the CDR3 reads TGTGCCAGTAGTATTTCCAGGGACTATGGCTACACCTTC. The chain joins TRBV19 to TRBJ1-2; TRBD1 is a possible D gene (5 bases). Trimming took off 3 bases at V and 3 bases at J, with 8 bases between the two ends. The CDR3 is 13 amino acids. Germline V gives CDR1 LNHDA, CDR2 SQIVND (reference sequence).

This chain uses TRBV27 with TRBJ2-7; no definite D call. V was pared by 4 bases and J by 2 bases, with 6 bases between. The length of the CDR3 is 12 residues. Per germline, CDR1 MNHEY and CDR2 SMNVEV (reference sequence). The chain's CDR3 is CASSSTAYEQYF. Here the CDR3 DNA reads TGTGCCAGCAGTTCCACAGCCTACGAGCAGTACTTC.

This chain joins TRBV19 and TRBJ1-2; no clear D. In germline, CDR1 is LNHDA, CDR2 SQIVND (reference sequence). This CDR3 is 15 amino acids long. Trimming left V 1 base short and J 4 bases short, with 13 bases between. CDR3 in amino acids: CASSIGDSSPYGYTF. CDR3 nucleotide sequence: TGTGCCAGTAGTATAGGAGACTCCTCACCCTATGGCTACACCTTC.

This clone was recorded only once. This rearrangement joins TRBV3-1 (or the pseudogene TRBV3-2) to TRBJ2-2; no definite D call. Germline loops: CDR1 LGHDT, CDR2 YNNKEL (reference sequence). The CDR3 is 13 residues long. V lost 4 bases to trimming and J lost 1 base, with 4 bases between them. CDR3 region: CASSRQNTGELFF. CDR3 DNA sequence: TGTGCCAGCAGCCGACAGAACACCGGGGAGCTGTTTTTT.